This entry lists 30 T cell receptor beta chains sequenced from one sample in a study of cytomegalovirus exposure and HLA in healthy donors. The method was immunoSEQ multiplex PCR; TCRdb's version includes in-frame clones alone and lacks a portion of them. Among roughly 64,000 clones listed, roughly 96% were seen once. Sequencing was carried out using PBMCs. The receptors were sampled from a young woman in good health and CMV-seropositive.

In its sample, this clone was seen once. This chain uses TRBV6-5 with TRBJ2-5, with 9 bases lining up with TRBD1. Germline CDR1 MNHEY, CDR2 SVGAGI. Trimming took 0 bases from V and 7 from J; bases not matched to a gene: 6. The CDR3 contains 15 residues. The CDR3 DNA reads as TGTGCCAGCAGTTACTCCGGGACAGGGCCGGGGACCCAGTACTTC. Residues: CASSYSGTGPGTQYF.

In DNA, the CDR3 is TGCGCCAGCACTAAGGCCACCCGGGAGGACATCAGTGAGCAGTTCTTC. It encodes CASTKATREDISEQFF. The chain employs TRBV5-1 and TRBJ2-1; 7 nucleotides match TRBD2. This CDR3 has 16 residues. Trimming at V came to 6 bases and at J to 9 bases, leaving 18 bases not matched to a gene. Looked up from germline, CDR1 is SGHRS and CDR2 is YFSETQ.

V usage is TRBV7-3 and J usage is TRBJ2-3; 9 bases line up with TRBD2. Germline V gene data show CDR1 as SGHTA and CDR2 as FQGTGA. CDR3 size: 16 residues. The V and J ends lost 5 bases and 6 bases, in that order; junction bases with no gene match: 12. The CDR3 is CASSPTGLAGTDTQYF. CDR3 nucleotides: TGTGCCAGCAGCCCAACGGGACTAGCTGGAACCGATACGCAGTATTTT.

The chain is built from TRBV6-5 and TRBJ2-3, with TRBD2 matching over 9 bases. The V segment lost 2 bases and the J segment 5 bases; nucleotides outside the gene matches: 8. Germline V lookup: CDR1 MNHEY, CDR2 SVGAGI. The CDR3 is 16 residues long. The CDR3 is CASSYGSGRPRDTQYF. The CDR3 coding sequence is TGTGCCAGCAGTTACGGTAGCGGGAGACCGAGAGATACGCAGTATTTT.

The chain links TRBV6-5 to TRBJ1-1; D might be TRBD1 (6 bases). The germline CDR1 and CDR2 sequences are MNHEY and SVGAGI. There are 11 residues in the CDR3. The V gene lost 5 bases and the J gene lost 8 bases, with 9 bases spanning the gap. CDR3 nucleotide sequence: TGTGCCAGCAGTCAGGGGAGAGAAGCTTTCTTT. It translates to CASSQGREAFF.

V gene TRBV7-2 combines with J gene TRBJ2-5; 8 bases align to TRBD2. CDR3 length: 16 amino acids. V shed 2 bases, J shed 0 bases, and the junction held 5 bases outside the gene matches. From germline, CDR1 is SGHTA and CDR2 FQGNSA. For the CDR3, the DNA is TGTGCCAGCAGCTTAAGTGCGCGGGGGGACCAAGAGACCCAGTACTTC. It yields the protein CASSLSARGDQETQYF.

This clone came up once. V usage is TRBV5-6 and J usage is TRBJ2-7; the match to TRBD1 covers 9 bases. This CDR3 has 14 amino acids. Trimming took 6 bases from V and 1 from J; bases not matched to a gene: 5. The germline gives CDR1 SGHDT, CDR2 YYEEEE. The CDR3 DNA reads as TGTGCCAGCATGCTCGGACAGGGGTCCTACGAGCAGTACTTC. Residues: CASMLGQGSYEQYF.

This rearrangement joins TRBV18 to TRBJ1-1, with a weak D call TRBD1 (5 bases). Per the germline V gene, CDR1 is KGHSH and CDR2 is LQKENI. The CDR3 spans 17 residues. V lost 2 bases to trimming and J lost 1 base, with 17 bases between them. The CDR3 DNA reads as TGTGCCAGCTCACCATTCCCAGGGCAGGTTGGGAACACTGAAGCTTTCTTT. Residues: CASSPFPGQVGNTEAFF.

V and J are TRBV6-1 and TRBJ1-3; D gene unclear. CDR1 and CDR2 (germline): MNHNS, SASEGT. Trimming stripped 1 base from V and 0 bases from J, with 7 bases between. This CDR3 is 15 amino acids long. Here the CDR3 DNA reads TGTGCCAGCAGTGAAGGCATCTACTCTGGAAACACCATATATTTT. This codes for CASSEGIYSGNTIYF.

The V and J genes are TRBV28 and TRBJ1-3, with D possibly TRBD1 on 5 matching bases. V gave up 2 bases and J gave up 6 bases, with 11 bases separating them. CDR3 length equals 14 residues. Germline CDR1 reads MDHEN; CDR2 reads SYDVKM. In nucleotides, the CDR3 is TGTGCCAGCAGTTTACTGGGGGAGGTAAACACCATATATTTT. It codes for CASSLLGEVNTIYF.

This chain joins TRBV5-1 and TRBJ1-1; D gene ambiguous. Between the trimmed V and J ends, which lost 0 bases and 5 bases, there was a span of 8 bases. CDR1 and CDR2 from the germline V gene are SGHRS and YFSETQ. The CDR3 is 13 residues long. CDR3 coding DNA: TGCGCCAGCAGCTTGGGCGGGAGGACTGAAGCTTTCTTT. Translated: CASSLGGRTEAFF.

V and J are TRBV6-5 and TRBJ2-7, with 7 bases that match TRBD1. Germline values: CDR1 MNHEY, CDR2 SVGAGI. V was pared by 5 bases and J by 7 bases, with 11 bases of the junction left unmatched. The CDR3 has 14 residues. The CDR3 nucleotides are TGTGCCAGCAGTATACAGGGGACGATCGATGAGCAGTACTTC. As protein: CASSIQGTIDEQYF.

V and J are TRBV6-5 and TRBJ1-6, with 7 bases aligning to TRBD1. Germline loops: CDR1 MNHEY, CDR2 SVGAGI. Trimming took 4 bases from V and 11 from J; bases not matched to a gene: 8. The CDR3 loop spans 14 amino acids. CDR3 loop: CASSSDRVSAPLHF. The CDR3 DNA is TGTGCCAGCAGTTCCGACAGGGTTAGCGCACCCCTCCACTTT.

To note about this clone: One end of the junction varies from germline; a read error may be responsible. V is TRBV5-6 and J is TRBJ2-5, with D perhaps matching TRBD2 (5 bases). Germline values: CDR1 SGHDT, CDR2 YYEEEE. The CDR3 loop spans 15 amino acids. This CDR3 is CASSLIGGDQETQYF. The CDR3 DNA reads TGTGCCAGCAGCTTAATCGGAGGTGACCAGGAGACCCAGTACTTC. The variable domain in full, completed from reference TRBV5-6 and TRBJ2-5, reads DAGVTQSPTHLIKTRGQQVTLRCSPKSGHDTVSWYQQALGQGPQFIFQYYEEEERQRGNFPDRFSGHQFPNYSSELNVNALLLGDSALYLCASSLIGGDQETQYFGPGTRLLVL.

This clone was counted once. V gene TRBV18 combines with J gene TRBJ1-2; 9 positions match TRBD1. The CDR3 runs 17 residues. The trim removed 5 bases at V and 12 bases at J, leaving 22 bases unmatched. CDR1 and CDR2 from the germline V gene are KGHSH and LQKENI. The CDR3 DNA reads TGTGCCAGCTCAACCCTACACGGAGGACAGGGGTACCCTATGCACACCTTC. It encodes CASSTLHGGQGYPMHTF.

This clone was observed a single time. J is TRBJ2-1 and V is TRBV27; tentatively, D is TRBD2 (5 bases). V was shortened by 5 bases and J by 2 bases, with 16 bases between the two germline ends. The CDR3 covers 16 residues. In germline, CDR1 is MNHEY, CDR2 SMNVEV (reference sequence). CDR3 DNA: TGTGCCAGCAGTGGAACCGGATCGGGGACCTACAATGAGCAGTTCTTC. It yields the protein CASSGTGSGTYNEQFF.

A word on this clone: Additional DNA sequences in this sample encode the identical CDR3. The CDR3 DNA reads TGTGCCAGCAGCTTTACAGGAGCTTATGGCTACACCTTC. It translates to CASSFTGAYGYTF. The chain joins TRBV5-6 to TRBJ1-2; TRBD1 might be the D (5 bases). Per germline, CDR1 SGHDT and CDR2 YYEEEE. The CDR3 has 13 amino acids. The V gene lost 2 bases and the J gene lost 5 bases, with 10 bases spanning the gap.

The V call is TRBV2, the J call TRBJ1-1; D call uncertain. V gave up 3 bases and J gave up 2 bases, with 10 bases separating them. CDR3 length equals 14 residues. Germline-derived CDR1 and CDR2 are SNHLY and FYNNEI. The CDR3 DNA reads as TGTGCCAGCAGTGAGGTCAGTTTAAACACTGAAGCTTTCTTT. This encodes CASSEVSLNTEAFF.

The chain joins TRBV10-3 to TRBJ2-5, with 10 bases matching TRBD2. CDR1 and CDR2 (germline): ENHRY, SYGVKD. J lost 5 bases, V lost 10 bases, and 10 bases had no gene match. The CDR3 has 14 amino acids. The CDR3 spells CASSGGPGGETQYF. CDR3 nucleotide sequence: TGTGCCAGTAGCGGGGGGCCCGGCGGGGAGACCCAGTACTTC.

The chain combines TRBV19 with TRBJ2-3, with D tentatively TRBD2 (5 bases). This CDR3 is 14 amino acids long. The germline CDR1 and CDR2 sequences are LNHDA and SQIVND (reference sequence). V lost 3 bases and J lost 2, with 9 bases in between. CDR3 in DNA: TGTGCCAGTAGTATTCCGGGAACCACAGATACGCAGTATTTT. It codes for CASSIPGTTDTQYF.

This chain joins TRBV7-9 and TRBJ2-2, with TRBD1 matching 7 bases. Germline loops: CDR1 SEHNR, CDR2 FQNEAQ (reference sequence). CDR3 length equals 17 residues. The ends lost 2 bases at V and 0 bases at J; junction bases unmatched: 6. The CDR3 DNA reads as TGTGCCAGCAGCTTATGGGACAGAACCGCGAACACCGGGGAGCTGTTTTTT. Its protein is CASSLWDRTANTGELFF. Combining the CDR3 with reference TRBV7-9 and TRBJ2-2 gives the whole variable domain DTGVSQNPRHKITKRGQNVTFRCDPISEHNRLYWYRQTLGQGPEFLTYFQNEAQLEKSRLLSDRFSAERPKGSFSTLEIQRTEQGDSAMYLCASSLWDRTANTGELFFGEGSRLTVL.

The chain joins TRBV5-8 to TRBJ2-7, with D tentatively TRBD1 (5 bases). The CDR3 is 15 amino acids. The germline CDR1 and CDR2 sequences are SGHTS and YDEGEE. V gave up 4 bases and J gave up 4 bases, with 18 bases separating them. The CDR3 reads CASSRGHLSSYEQYF. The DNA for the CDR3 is TGTGCCAGCAGCCGAGGACACCTAAGCTCTTACGAGCAGTACTTC.

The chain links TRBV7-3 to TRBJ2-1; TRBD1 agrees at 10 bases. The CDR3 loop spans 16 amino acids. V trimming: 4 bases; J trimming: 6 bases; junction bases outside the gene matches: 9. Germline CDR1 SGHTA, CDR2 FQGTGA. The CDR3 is CASSSVDRGRVNEQFF. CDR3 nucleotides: TGTGCCAGCAGCTCCGTCGACAGGGGGCGGGTCAATGAGCAGTTCTTC.

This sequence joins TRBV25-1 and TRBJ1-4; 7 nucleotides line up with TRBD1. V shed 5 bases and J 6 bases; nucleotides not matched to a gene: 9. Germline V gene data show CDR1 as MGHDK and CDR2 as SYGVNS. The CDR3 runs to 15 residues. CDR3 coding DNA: TGTGCCAGCAGTTCCATAGGGGGCTTTGATGAAAAACTGTTTTTT. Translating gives CASSSIGGFDEKLFF.

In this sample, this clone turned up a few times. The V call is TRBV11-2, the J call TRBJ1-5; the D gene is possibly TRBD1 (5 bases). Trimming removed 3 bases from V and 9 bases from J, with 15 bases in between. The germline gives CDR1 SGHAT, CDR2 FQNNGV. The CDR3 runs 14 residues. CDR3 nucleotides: TGTGCCAGCAGCTTGGACACCTCGATTAGGCCCCAGCATTTT. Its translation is CASSLDTSIRPQHF.

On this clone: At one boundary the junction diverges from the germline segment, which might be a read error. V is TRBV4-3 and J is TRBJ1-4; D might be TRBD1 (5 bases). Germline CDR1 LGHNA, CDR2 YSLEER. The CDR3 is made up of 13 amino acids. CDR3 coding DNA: TGCGCCAGCAGCCAAGAGCGAGGGGCCGGGGAGGATTTT. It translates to CASSQERGAGEDF.

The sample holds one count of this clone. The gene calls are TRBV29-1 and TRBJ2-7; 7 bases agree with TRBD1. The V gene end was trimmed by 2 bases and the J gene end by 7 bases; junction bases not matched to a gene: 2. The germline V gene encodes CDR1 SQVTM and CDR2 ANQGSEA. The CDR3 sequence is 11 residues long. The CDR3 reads CSVERGREQYF. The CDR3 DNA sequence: TGCAGCGTTGAAAGGGGGCGGGAGCAGTACTTC.

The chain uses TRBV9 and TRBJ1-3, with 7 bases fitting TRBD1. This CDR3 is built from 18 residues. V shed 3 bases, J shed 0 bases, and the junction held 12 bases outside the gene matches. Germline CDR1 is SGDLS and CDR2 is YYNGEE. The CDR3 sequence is CASSGNRDSFVSGNTIYF. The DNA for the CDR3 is TGTGCCAGCAGCGGGAACCGGGACAGTTTCGTCTCTGGAAACACCATATATTTT.

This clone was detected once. This CDR3 reads CASSSAGTGDEQYF. The CDR3 DNA reads as TGTGCCAGCAGCTCAGCCGGGACAGGAGACGAGCAGTACTTC. The J gene is TRBJ2-7, the V gene TRBV7-6, with 8 bases that match TRBD1. Germline lookup yields CDR1 SGHVS and CDR2 FNYEAQ. The V segment lost 4 bases and the J segment 5 bases; nucleotides outside the gene matches: 7. The CDR3 consists of 14 residues.

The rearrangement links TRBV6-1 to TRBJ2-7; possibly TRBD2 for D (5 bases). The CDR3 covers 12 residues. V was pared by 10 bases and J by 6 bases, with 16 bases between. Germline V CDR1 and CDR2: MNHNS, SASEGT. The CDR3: CATVDLAGEQYF. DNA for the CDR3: TGTGCCACGGTGGATCTGGCGGGCGAGCAGTACTTC.